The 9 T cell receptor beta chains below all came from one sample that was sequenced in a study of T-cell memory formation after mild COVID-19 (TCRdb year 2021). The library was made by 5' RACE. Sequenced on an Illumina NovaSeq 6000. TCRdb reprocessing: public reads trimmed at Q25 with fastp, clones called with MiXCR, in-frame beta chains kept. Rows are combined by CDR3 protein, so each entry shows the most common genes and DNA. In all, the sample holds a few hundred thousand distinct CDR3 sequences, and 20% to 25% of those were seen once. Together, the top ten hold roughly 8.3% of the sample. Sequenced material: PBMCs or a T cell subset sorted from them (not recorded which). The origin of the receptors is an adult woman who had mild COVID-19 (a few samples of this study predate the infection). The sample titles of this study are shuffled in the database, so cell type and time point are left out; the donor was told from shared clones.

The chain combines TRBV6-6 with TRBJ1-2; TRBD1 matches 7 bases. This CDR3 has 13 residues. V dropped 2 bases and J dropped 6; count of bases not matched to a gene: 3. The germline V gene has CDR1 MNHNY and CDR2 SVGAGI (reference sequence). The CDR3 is CASSYAGQDGYTF. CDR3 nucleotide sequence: TGTGCCAGCAGTTACGCAGGACAGGATGGCTACACCTTC.

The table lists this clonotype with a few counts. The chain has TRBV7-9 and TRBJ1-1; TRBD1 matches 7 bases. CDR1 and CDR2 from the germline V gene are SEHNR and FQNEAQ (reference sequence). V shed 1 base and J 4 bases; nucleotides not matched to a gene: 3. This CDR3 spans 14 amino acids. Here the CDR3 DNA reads TGTGCCAGCAGCTTAGAAACAGGGGCCACTGAAGCTTTCTTT. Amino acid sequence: CASSLETGATEAFF.

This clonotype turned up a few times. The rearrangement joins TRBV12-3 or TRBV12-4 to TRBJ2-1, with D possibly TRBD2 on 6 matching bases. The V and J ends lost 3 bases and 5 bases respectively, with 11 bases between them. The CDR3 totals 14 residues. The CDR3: CASSLREDHNEQFF. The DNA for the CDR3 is TGTGCCAGCAGTTTGAGGGAGGACCACAATGAGCAGTTCTTC.

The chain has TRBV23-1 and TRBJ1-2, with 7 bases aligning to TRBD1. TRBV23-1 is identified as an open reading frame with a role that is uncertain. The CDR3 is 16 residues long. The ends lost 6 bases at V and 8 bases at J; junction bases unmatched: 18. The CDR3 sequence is CASSRKGARTLGGYTF. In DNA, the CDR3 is TGCGCCAGCAGCCGAAAGGGGGCACGGACCCTGGGGGGCTACACCTTC.

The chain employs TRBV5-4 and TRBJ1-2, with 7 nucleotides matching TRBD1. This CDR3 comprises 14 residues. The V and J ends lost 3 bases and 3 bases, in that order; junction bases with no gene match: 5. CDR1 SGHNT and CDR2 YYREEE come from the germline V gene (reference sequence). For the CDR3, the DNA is TGTGCCAGCAGCTCCAACAGGGGAGACTATGGCTACACCTTC. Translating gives CASSSNRGDYGYTF.

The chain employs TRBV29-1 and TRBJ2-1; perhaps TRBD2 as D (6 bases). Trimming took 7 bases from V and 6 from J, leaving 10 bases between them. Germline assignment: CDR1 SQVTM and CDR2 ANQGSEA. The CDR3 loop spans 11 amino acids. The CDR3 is CSGSGGNEQFF. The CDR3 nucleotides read TGCAGCGGCTCCGGGGGCAATGAGCAGTTCTTC.

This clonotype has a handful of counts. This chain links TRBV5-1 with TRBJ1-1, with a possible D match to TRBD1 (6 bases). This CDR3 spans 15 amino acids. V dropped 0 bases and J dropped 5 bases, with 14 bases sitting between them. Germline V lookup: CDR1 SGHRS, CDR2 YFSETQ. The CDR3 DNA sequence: TGCGCCAGCAGCTTGGAGGCGGGGGGCTTAACTGAAGCTTTCTTT. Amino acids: CASSLEAGGLTEAFF. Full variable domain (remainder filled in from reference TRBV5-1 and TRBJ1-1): KAGVTQTPRYLIKTRGQQVTLSCSPISGHRSVSWYQQTPGQGLQFLFEYFSETQRNKGNFPGRFSGRQFSNSRSEMNVSTLELGDSALYLCASSLEAGGLTEAFFGQGTRLTVV.

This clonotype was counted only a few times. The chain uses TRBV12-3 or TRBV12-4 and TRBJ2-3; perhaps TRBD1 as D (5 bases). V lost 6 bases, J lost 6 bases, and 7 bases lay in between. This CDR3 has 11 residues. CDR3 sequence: CASRTVDTQYF. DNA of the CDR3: TGTGCCAGCAGGACAGTGGATACGCAGTATTTT.

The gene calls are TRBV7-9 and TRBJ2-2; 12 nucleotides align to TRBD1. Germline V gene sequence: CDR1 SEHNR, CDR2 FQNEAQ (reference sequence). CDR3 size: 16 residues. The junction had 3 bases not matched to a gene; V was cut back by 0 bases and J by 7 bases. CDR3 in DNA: TGTGCCAGCAGCTTAGCCGGGACAGGGGGCATCGGGGAGCTGTTTTTT. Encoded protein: CASSLAGTGGIGELFF.